This is a list of T cell receptor beta chains from one sample in a study of T cells in Graves' hyperthyroidism and ophthalmopathy. One entry per CDR3 protein, called by TCRdb with MiXCR from the multiplex PCR reads. The top ten hold about 20% of the sample, which has roughly 500,000 distinct CDR3 sequences, 46% seen once. Sample: peripheral blood or thyroid tissue (not recorded which). The receptor source for this set is an adult woman with Graves' disease, either hyperthyroidism or ophthalmopathy (not recorded which). The CDR3 runs from the conserved cysteine through the conserved F or W. Each record gives: V gene, clone size, J gene, D gene, CDR3 DNA, CDR3 protein. The D gene is left open where the match is weak. For some rows the clone size is stated as once, few or many, or as a class when expanded; others skip it.

V: TRBV20-1
size: -
J: TRBJ2-4
D: -
DNA: TGCAGTGCCATAGGGGACCTAGCCAAAAACATTCAGTACTTC
CDR3: CSAIGDLAKNIQYF

V: TRBV9
size: many
J: TRBJ1-2
D: -
DNA: TGTGCCAGCAGCGTGGACGGGACCCGGGATGGCTACACCTTC
CDR3: CASSVDGTRDGYTF

V: TRBV12-3/TRBV12-4
size: -
J: TRBJ1-6
D: -
DNA: TGTGCCAGCAGTAGATTGACAGGTTTCAATTCACCCCTCCACTTT
CDR3: CASSRLTGFNSPLHF

V: TRBV6-5
size: -
J: TRBJ2-5
D: -
DNA: TGTGCCAGCAGTTACTCGGAGGGACTCGAAGGAGAGACCCAGTACTTC
CDR3: CASSYSEGLEGETQYF

V: TRBV10-3
size: -
J: TRBJ2-5
D: -
DNA: TGTGCCATCAGTGAGTCACCTAAGGGGTCTGGGGAGACCCAGTACTTC
CDR3: CAISESPKGSGETQYF

V: TRBV10-1
size: -
J: TRBJ2-4
D: -
DNA: TGCGCCAGCAGTGAGGGGGCCAAAAACATTCAGTACTTC
CDR3: CASSEGAKNIQYF

V: TRBV20-1
size: many
J: TRBJ1-1
D: -
DNA: TGCAGTGGGGACACGCAGAACACTGAAGCTTTCTTT
CDR3: CSGDTQNTEAFF

V: TRBV3-1
size: many
J: TRBJ2-5
D: TRBD2
DNA: TGTGCCAGCAGCCAAGATCCCCCCACTAGCGCGGGGACCCAGTACTTC
CDR3: CASSQDPPTSAGTQYF

V: TRBV7-2
size: -
J: TRBJ2-7
D: -
DNA: TGTGCCAACAGCTCACAACCGGCGGGTAACGAGCAGTACTTC
CDR3: CANSSQPAGNEQYF

V: TRBV11-2
size: -
J: TRBJ1-1
D: TRBD1
DNA: TGTGCCAGCAGCACTAGCCGGGACAGAATAAAAGCTTTCTTT
CDR3: CASSTSRDRIKAFF

V: TRBV9
size: -
J: TRBJ1-1
D: -
DNA: TGTGCCAAATACCCAGAGATGAACACTGAAGCTTTCTTT
CDR3: CAKYPEMNTEAFF

V: TRBV6-4
size: many
J: TRBJ1-1
D: -
DNA: TGTGCCAGCAGTGACGGGGAGAACACTGAAGCTTTCTTT
CDR3: CASSDGENTEAFF

V: TRBV7-9
size: few
J: TRBJ1-1
D: -
DNA: TGTGCCAGCAGCTTAAGTGAGCGGACTGAAGCTTTCTTT
CDR3: CASSLSERTEAFF

V: TRBV6-5
size: many
J: TRBJ2-6
D: -
DNA: TGTGCCACAACCCGAACAGGCTCTGGGGCCAACGTCCTGACTTTC
CDR3: CATTRTGSGANVLTF

V: TRBV20-1
size: many
J: TRBJ2-5
D: -
DNA: TGCAGTGCTAGGACTAGCCAAGAGACCCAGTACTTC
CDR3: CSARTSQETQYF

V: TRBV7-2
size: few
J: TRBJ1-6
D: -
DNA: TGTGCCAGCAGCCTAGGGGACGTCTATAATTCACCCCTCCACTTT
CDR3: CASSLGDVYNSPLHF

V: TRBV7-3
size: many
J: TRBJ1-1
D: -
DNA: TGTGCCAGCAGCGCCCAAGGGGGAGGGTTGGCTTTCTTT
CDR3: CASSAQGGGLAFF

V: TRBV13
size: many
J: TRBJ2-7
D: -
DNA: TGTGCCAGCAGCTTAAGGCTCCGGGGTCAGGACGAGCAGTACTTC
CDR3: CASSLRLRGQDEQYF

V: TRBV12-3/TRBV12-4
size: -
J: TRBJ2-7
D: -
DNA: TGTGCCAGCAGTTTCAGCGAACGCTACGAGCAGTACTTC
CDR3: CASSFSERYEQYF

V: TRBV5-8
size: few
J: TRBJ2-5
D: -
DNA: TGTGCCAGCAGCCCCGGCCTGTTTGTTCGAGAGACCCAGTACTTC
CDR3: CASSPGLFVRETQYF